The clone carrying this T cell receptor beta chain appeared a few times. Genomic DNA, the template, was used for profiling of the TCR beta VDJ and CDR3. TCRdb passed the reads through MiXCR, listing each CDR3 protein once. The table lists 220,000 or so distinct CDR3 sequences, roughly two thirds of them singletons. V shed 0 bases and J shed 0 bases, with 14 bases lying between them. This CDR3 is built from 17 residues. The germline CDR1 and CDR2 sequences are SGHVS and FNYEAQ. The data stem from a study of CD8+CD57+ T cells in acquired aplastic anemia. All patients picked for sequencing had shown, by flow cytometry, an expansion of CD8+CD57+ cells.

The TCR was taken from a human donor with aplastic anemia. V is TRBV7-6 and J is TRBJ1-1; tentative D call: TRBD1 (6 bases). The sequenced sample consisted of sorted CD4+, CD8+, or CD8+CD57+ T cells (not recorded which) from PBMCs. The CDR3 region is CASSLAETGPMNTEAFF. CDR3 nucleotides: TGTGCCAGCAGCTTAGCCGAGACAGGTCCTATGAACACTGAAGCTTTCTTT. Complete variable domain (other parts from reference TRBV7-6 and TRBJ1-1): GAGVSQSPRYKVTKRGQDVALRCDPISGHVSLYWYRQALGQGPEFLTYFNYEAQQDKSGLPNDRFSAERPEGSISTLTIQRTEQRDSAMYRCASSLAETGPMNTEAFFGQGTRLTVV.